A single sample is the source of the 21 T cell receptor beta chains below, sequenced in a study of OX40 agonist ivuxolimab in advanced cancers. Method: immunoSEQ multiplex PCR; TCRdb's copy keeps in-frame clones and lacks some. The sample has some 99,000 clones; less than 95% are singletons. The sample consisted of CD4+ or CD8+ T cells sorted from blood, taken in a trial of the OX40 agonist ivuxolimab. Receptors were obtained from an adult with an advanced solid tumor such as melanoma, head and neck, liver or kidney cancer.

The chain uses TRBV7-9 and TRBJ1-5, with D uncertain. CDR3 length: 13 amino acids. V lost 5 bases and J lost 3, with 8 bases in between. Germline V gene lookup returns CDR1 SEHNR and CDR2 FQNEAQ (reference sequence). As DNA, the CDR3 is TGTGCCAGCAGCCAAGGGAACAATCAGCCCCAGCATTTT. Encoded protein: CASSQGNNQPQHF.

The chain joins TRBV5-5 to TRBJ1-1; D uncertain. The CDR3 spans 14 residues. V lost 1 base to trimming and J lost 7 bases, with 14 bases between them. The V gene's germline CDR1 is SGHKS and CDR2 YYEKEE (reference sequence). The CDR3 DNA follows: TGTGCCAGCAGCTTGTTTGCGGGCGCGGATGAAGCTTTCTTT. Translation gives CASSLFAGADEAFF. Full variable domain (outside the CDR3, taken from reference TRBV5-5 and TRBJ1-1): DAGVTQSPTHLIKTRGQQVTLRCSPISGHKSVSWYQQVLGQGPQFIFQYYEKEERGRGNFPDRFSARQFPNYSSELNVNALLLGDSALYLCASSLFAGADEAFFGQGTRLTVV.

The rearrangement uses TRBV7-2 and TRBJ2-5; D may be TRBD1 (6 bases). Per the germline V gene, CDR1 is SGHTA and CDR2 is FQGNSA. This CDR3 contains 13 residues. Trimming shortened V by 5 bases and J by 7 bases, and 14 bases separated the two germline ends. The CDR3, as DNA: TGTGCCAGCAGCGTCGACAGGTGGAGGACCCAGTACTTC. This encodes CASSVDRWRTQYF.

V is TRBV5-1 and J is TRBJ2-5; 7 bases map to TRBD1. V gave up 4 bases and J gave up 1 base; unmatched junction bases: 4. This CDR3 is 14 amino acids long. CDR1 and CDR2 from the germline V gene are SGHRS and YFSETQ. This CDR3 is CASSARGIQETQYF. The CDR3 DNA is TGCGCCAGCAGCGCCAGGGGGATCCAAGAGACCCAGTACTTC.

The chain combines TRBV7-2 with TRBJ1-1; the D gene is possibly TRBD1 (5 bases). The CDR3 runs 11 residues. V lost 7 bases and J 10 bases, leaving 13 bases between the germline ends. Germline V gene sequence: CDR1 SGHTA, CDR2 FQGNSA. The CDR3 reads CASTSDRRAFF. The DNA for the CDR3 is TGTGCCAGCACGTCTGACAGAAGAGCTTTCTTT. Complete variable domain (other parts from reference TRBV7-2 and TRBJ1-1): GAGVSQSPSNKVTEKGKDVELRCDPISGHTALYWYRQSLGQGLEFLIYFQGNSAPDKSGLPSDRFSAERTGGSVSTLTIQRTQQEDSAVYLCASTSDRRAFFGQGTRLTVV.

The chain couples TRBV28 to TRBJ1-6, with 9 bases aligning to TRBD1. The CDR3 consists of 16 residues. The V gene's germline CDR1 is MDHEN and CDR2 SYDVKM. Trimming took 0 bases from V and 9 from J; bases not matched to a gene: 6. CDR3 amino acids: CASSLWSGTGFSPLHF. As DNA, the CDR3 is TGTGCCAGCAGTTTATGGTCGGGGACAGGGTTTTCACCCCTCCACTTT.

The chain uses TRBV25-1 and TRBJ2-1; 8 bases match TRBD2. There are 15 residues in the CDR3. V dropped 5 bases and J dropped 3; count of bases not matched to a gene: 6. Germline CDR1 reads MGHDK; CDR2 reads SYGVNS. The CDR3 coding sequence is TGTGCCAGCAGTAGCACTAGCGGAAACTACAATGAGCAGTTCTTC. Translation gives CASSSTSGNYNEQFF.

The gene calls are TRBV6-5 and TRBJ2-5; D might be TRBD2 (5 bases). CDR3 length: 14 amino acids. Germline V gene lookup returns CDR1 MNHEY and CDR2 SVGAGI. With 6 bases removed from V and 4 bases from J, the gap between germline ends came to 15 bases. CDR3 region: CASSLRTRGETQYF. CDR3 DNA sequence: TGTGCCAGCAGCCTTCGGACTCGAGGAGAGACCCAGTACTTC.

The chain carries TRBV7-2 and TRBJ2-3, with 8 bases that match TRBD2. The germline gives CDR1 SGHTA, CDR2 FQGNSA. With V trimmed by 1 base and J by 2 bases, 11 bases remained unmatched. The CDR3 spans 18 residues. The CDR3 nucleotides read TGTGCCAGCAGCTTAGAACACGGGCGGGGGGTCCCCACAGATACGCAGTATTTT. Its protein is CASSLEHGRGVPTDTQYF.

The V call is TRBV5-4, the J call TRBJ2-1; 7 bases fit TRBD1. V trimming: 6 bases; J trimming: 1 base; junction bases outside the gene matches: 4. Germline assignment: CDR1 SGHNT and CDR2 YYREEE (reference sequence). The CDR3 totals 14 residues. In DNA, the CDR3 is TGTGCCAGCACCAGACAGGGTTCCTACAATGAGCAGTTCTTC. Translated, it gives CASTRQGSYNEQFF.

The CDR3 nucleotides are TGTGCCACCAGCAGGGGAACCTTAACAGGGATCGAGCAGTACTTC. Translation: CATSRGTLTGIEQYF. The chain joins TRBV15 to TRBJ2-7; a weak D match, TRBD1 (6 bases). This CDR3 is 15 amino acids long. The V gene lost 3 bases and the J gene lost 6 bases, with 18 bases spanning the gap. Germline values: CDR1 LNHNV, CDR2 YYDKDF (reference sequence).

The table lists this clone with a few counts. The chain uses TRBV7-9 and TRBJ2-1; 9 bases match TRBD2. CDR1 SEHNR and CDR2 FQNEAQ come from the germline V gene (reference sequence). V lost 5 bases to trimming and J lost 7 bases; unmatched junction nucleotides: 9. The CDR3 is 15 amino acids. CDR3 loop: CASSLSGSRYNEQFF. The CDR3 coding sequence is TGTGCCAGCAGCCTTAGCGGGAGTCGGTATAATGAGCAGTTCTTC.

This clone was observed once. The genes are TRBV7-9 and TRBJ2-3; perhaps D is TRBD1 or TRBD2 (5 bases each). V was shortened by 5 bases and J by 6 bases, with 9 bases between the two germline ends. Per the germline V gene, CDR1 is SEHNR and CDR2 is FQNEAQ (reference sequence). This CDR3 spans 12 amino acids. CDR3 in amino acids: CASSGGGDTQYF. CDR3 in DNA: TGTGCCAGCAGCGGGGGTGGGGATACGCAGTATTTT.

In DNA form, the CDR3 reads TGTGCCAGCAGACACCTTCGGACAGGGAACTATGGCTACACCTTC. This encodes CASRHLRTGNYGYTF. The chain joins TRBV6-6 to TRBJ1-2; 8 bases map to TRBD1. With 6 bases clipped from V and 2 bases from J, the junction kept 8 bases outside the gene matches. This CDR3 is 15 amino acids long. CDR1 is MNHNY and CDR2 is SVGAGI in the germline V gene (reference sequence).

V usage is TRBV10-1 and J usage is TRBJ2-3; the D is unclear. Germline V gene sequence: CDR1 WNHNN, CDR2 SYGVQD (reference sequence). V lost 0 bases, J lost 9 bases, and 7 bases lay in between. The CDR3 runs 12 residues. Here the CDR3 DNA reads TGCGCCAGCAGTGAGTCTGGAGTCACGCAGTATTTT. It encodes CASSESGVTQYF.

The chain combines TRBV6-6 with TRBJ2-2; D unclear. V lost 0 bases, J lost 0 bases, and 5 bases lay in between. The CDR3 sequence is 15 residues long. CDR1 is MNHNY, CDR2 SVGAGI, per germline (reference sequence). This CDR3 reads CASSYSGANTGELFF. As DNA, the CDR3 is TGTGCCAGCAGTTACTCAGGCGCGAACACCGGGGAGCTGTTTTTT.

A note on this clone: Other DNA sequences in the sample encode the same CDR3. The gene calls are TRBV9 and TRBJ2-2; TRBD1 is a possible D gene (6 bases). The V gene lost 6 bases and the J gene lost 5 bases, with 11 bases spanning the gap. This CDR3 spans 13 amino acids. Germline V gene data show CDR1 as SGDLS and CDR2 as YYNGEE. DNA for the CDR3: TGTGCCAGCAAACAGGGTTGGACCGGGGAGCTGTTTTTT. Its protein is CASKQGWTGELFF.

The rearrangement uses TRBV10-3 and TRBJ2-7; a possible D gene is TRBD1 (6 bases). The CDR3 length is 21 residues. The V end lost 5 bases, the J end lost 2 bases, and 34 bases lay between the germline ends. Per germline, CDR1 ENHRY and CDR2 SYGVKD. CDR3 bases: TGTGCCATCAGTACGCACCCAAGACCGGCAGGGGAACTAAAACGAACCTACGAGCAGTACTTC. Translated, it gives CAISTHPRPAGELKRTYEQYF.

This clone turned up a few times. This chain links TRBV18 with TRBJ1-2; D not certain. V gave up 2 bases and J gave up 5 bases, with 9 bases separating them. The CDR3 consists of 13 residues. Germline V gene sequence: CDR1 KGHSH, CDR2 LQKENI. This CDR3 is CASSPGEEYGYTF. The CDR3 nucleotides are TGTGCCAGCTCACCAGGCGAGGAATATGGCTACACCTTC. The entire variable domain, with the rest obtained from reference TRBV18 and TRBJ1-2, is as follows: NAGVMQNPRHLVRRRGQEARLRCSPMKGHSHVYWYRQLPEEGLKFMVYLQKENIIDESGMPKERFSAEFPKEGPSILRIQQVVRGDSAAYFCASSPGEEYGYTFGSGTRLTVV.

The chain recombines TRBV5-6 with TRBJ1-2; D remains unclear. CDR1 and CDR2 (germline): SGHDT, YYEEEE. Trimming took 1 base from V and 4 from J, leaving 14 bases between them. The CDR3 spans 15 residues. This chain's CDR3 is CASSLLGPSTYGYTF. The CDR3, as DNA: TGTGCCAGCAGCTTGTTAGGACCGTCCACCTATGGCTACACCTTC.

The V gene is TRBV11-1, the J gene TRBJ2-2; D tentatively fits TRBD1 or TRBD2 (6 bases each). The V gene's germline CDR1 is SGHAT and CDR2 FQDESV (reference sequence). Trimming cost V 5 bases and J 4 bases, with 23 bases left between them. This CDR3 is 18 amino acids long. CDR3 protein: CASSPRGPPPRGTGELFF. The CDR3 coding sequence is TGTGCCAGCAGCCCTCGGGGGCCACCCCCACGTGGCACCGGGGAGCTGTTTTTT.